This T cell receptor beta chain was identified during a study of beta chain features in type 1 diabetes. Expressed TCRB transcripts were sequenced, since all the RNA that had been isolated was reverse transcribed. Sequenced by immunoSEQ multiplex PCR; TCRdb stores in-frame clones only, minus some. Of over 200,000 clones detected, around 9.9% appear once; the ten largest clones hold around 0.017%. Germline V CDR1 and CDR2: SGHNT, YYREEE (reference sequence). V gave up 4 bases and J gave up 0 bases, with 14 bases separating them. The CDR3 contains 17 residues. General study findings and limits: Researchers report that Type 1 diabetes patients had moderately but significantly shorter TCRB CDR3s across all four CD4+ subsets.

As concerns this clone: Its matching antigen is unknown.

Sequenced sample: naive CD4+ T cells from blood. The chain has TRBV5-4 and TRBJ2-6; D is perhaps TRBD2 (5 bases). The clonotype was recovered from a man aged 25-40 years with type 1 diabetes. CDR3 protein: CASSPPGSNSGANVLTF. The CDR3 nucleotides are TGTGCCAGCAGCCCCCCGGGGTCTAACTCTGGGGCCAACGTCCTGACTTTC.